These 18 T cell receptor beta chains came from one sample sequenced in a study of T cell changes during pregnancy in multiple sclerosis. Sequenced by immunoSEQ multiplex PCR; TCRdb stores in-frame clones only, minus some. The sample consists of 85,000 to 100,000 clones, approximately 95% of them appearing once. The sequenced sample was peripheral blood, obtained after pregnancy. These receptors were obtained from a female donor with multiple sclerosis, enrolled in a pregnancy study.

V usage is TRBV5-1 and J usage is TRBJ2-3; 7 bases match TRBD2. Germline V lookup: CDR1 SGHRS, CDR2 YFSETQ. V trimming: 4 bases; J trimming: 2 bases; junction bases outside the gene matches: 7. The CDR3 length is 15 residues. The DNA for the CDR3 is TGCGCCAGCAGCGAGCCGGGAGGTAACACAGATACGCAGTATTTT. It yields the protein CASSEPGGNTDTQYF.

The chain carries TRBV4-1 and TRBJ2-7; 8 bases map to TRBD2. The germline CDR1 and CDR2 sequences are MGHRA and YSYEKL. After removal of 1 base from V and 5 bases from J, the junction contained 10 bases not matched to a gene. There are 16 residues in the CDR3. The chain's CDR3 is CASSQAATSVLDEQYF. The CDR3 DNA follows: TGCGCCAGCAGCCAAGCCGCGACTAGCGTTCTCGACGAGCAGTACTTC.

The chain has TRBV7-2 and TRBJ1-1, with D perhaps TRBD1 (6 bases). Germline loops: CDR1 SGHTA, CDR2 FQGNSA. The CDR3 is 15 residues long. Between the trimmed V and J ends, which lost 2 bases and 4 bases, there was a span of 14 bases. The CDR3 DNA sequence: TGTGCCAGCAGCTTAAGACCACGAGGGGGCACTGAAGCTTTCTTT. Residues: CASSLRPRGGTEAFF.

The CDR3 region is CASSPPGNEQYF. For the CDR3, the DNA is TGTGCCAGCAGTCCCCCCGGGAACGAGCAGTACTTC. V gene TRBV27 combines with J gene TRBJ2-7, with a weak D call TRBD2 (5 bases). V gave up 5 bases and J gave up 5 bases, with 10 bases separating them. This CDR3 contains 12 residues. Germline V gene lookup returns CDR1 MNHEY and CDR2 SMNVEV (reference sequence).

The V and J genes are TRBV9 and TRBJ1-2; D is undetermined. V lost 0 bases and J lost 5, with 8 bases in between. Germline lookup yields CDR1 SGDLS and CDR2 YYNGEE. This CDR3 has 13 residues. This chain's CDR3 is CASSVGSGYGYTF. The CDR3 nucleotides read TGTGCCAGCAGCGTAGGGTCAGGTTATGGCTACACCTTC.

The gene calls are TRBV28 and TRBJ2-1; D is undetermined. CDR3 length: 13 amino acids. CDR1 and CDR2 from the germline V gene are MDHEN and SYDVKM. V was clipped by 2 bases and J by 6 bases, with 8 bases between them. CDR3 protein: CASSLARFNEQFF. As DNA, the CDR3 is TGTGCCAGCAGTTTAGCGCGATTCAATGAGCAGTTCTTC.

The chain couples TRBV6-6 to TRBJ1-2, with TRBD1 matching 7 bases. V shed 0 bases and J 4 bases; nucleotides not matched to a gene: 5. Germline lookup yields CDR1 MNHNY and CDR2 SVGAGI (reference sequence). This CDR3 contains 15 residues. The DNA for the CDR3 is TGTGCCAGCAGTTACTCGACGGGACAGCCCTATGGCTACACCTTC. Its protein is CASSYSTGQPYGYTF.

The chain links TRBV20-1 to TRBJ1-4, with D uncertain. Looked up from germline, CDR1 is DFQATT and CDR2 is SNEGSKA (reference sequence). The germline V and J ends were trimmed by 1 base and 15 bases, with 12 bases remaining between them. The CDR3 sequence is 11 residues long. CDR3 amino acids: CSARAPPTVFF. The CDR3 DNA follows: TGCAGTGCTAGAGCCCCTCCCACAGTGTTTTTT.

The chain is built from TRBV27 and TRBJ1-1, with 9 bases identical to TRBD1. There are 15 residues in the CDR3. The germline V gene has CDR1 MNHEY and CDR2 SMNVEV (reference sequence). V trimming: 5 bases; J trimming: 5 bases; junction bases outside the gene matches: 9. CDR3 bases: TGTGCCAGCAGTAGGACAGGGGAAAGGGGGACTGAAGCTTTCTTT. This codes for CASSRTGERGTEAFF.

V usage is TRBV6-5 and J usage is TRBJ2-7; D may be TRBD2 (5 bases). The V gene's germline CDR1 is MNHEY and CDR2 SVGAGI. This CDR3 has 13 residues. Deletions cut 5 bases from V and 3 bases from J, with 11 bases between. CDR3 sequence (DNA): TGTGCCAGCAGTCCGGGGTCAGGCTACGAGCAGTACTTC. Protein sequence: CASSPGSGYEQYF.

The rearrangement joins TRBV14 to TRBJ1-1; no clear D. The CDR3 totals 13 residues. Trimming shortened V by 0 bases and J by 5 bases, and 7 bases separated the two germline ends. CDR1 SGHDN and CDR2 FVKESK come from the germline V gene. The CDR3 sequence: CASSQEWATEAFF. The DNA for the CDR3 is TGTGCCAGCAGCCAAGAGTGGGCTACTGAAGCTTTCTTT.

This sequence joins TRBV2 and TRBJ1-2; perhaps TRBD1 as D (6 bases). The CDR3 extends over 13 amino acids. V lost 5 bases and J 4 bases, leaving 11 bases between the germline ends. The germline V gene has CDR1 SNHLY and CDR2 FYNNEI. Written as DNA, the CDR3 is TGTGCCAGCAGTTCTACAGGGAGCTATGGCTACACCTTC. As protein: CASSSTGSYGYTF.

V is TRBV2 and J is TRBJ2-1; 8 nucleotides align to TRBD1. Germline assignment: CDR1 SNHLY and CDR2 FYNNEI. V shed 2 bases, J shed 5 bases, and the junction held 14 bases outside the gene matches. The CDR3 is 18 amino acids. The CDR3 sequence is CASSEMGVTGVRDNEQFF. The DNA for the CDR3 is TGTGCCAGCAGTGAAATGGGGGTGACAGGGGTCCGTGACAATGAGCAGTTCTTC.

The CDR3 protein is CASSLGGGRLQETQYF. CDR3 sequence (DNA): TGTGCCAGCAGCTTAGGTGGCGGGAGGCTCCAAGAGACCCAGTACTTC. The chain uses TRBV5-6 and TRBJ2-5; TRBD2 agrees at 8 bases. CDR1 is SGHDT and CDR2 is YYEEEE in the germline V gene. This CDR3 region has 16 residues. J was trimmed by 1 base and V by 2 bases; bases with no gene match: 7.

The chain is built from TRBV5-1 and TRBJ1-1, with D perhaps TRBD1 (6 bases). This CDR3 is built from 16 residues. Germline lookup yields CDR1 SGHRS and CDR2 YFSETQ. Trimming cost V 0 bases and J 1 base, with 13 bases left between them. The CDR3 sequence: CASSLGTEIPNTEAFF. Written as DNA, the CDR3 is TGCGCCAGCAGCTTGGGGACAGAAATACCGAACACTGAAGCTTTCTTT.

The CDR3 bases are TGTGCCAGCAGCTTAACGTGGACAGGGAGGCCAGATACGCAGTATTTT. Amino acids: CASSLTWTGRPDTQYF. The rearrangement links TRBV11-3 to TRBJ2-3, with 8 bases matching TRBD1. The CDR3 extends over 16 amino acids. Trimming at V came to 2 bases and at J to 4 bases, leaving 8 bases not matched to a gene. Per the germline V gene, CDR1 is SGHNT and CDR2 is YENEEA.

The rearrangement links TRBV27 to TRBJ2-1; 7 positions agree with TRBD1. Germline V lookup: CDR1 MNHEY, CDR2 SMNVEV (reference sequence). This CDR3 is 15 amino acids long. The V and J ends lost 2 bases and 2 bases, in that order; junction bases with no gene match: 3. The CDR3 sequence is CASSLRQGAYNEQFF. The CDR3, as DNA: TGTGCCAGCAGTTTAAGGCAGGGGGCCTACAATGAGCAGTTCTTC.

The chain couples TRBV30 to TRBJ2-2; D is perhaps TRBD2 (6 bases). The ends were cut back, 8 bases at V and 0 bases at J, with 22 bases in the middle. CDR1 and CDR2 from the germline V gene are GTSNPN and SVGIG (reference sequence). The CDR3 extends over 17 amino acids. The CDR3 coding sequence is TGTGCCGGGGGGTCTTTGAGAGGCAGGGCGAACACCGGGGAGCTGTTTTTT. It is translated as CAGGSLRGRANTGELFF.